Listed below are T cell receptor beta chains from one sample, sequenced in a study of control samples from healthy donors and cancer patients. Sequencing used immunoSEQ multiplex PCR; TCRdb keeps in-frame clones, though not all of them. This table has some 130,000 clones, over 85% appearing once. Specimen: blood. The source is a young man in good health. Both conserved end residues are part of each CDR3. Clone size appears in some rows only: once, few, many, or a class for an expanded clone.

J gene | V gene | clone size | CDR3 protein
TRBJ2-3 | TRBV6-5 | . | CASSYALWGGADTQYF
TRBJ1-2 | TRBV19 | . | CASSKTANYGYTF
TRBJ2-3 | TRBV11-2 | once | CASSADGTDTQYF
TRBJ2-5 | TRBV29-1 | . | CSVEKGRETQYF
TRBJ2-2 | TRBV30 | . | CAWSFRTGGGTGELFF
TRBJ1-1 | TRBV7-9 | . | CASIPELTEAFF
TRBJ2-7 | TRBV13 | . | CASGWRSGGSYEQYF
TRBJ2-7 | TRBV10-3 | . | CAIRNGTGGLLGEQYF
TRBJ1-4 | TRBV6-5 | . | CASARAFDEKLFF
TRBJ2-2 | TRBV4-1 | . | CASSQEQSLDAGELFF
TRBJ2-7 | TRBV30 | . | CAWSADRGKGEQYF
TRBJ2-2 | TRBV3-1/TRBV3-2 | once | CASSQNRGTGELFF
TRBJ1-4 | TRBV9 | . | CASSVDQSPRGLFF
TRBJ1-6 | TRBV5-5 | . | CASSLGFGEGGSPLHF
TRBJ1-6 | TRBV25-1 | few | CASSERGLGGGSPLHF
TRBJ1-4 | TRBV2 | . | CASKSTDLVAEKLFF
TRBJ2-7 | TRBV2 | . | CASSGGYEQYF
TRBJ2-1 | TRBV5-1 | . | CASSSYRGPYNEQFF
TRBJ2-2 | TRBV29-1 | . | CSVDRRGPGTGELFF
TRBJ2-1 | TRBV10-3 | . | CAISERISGEDEQFF
TRBJ2-1 | TRBV18 | . | CASSPQWGNDEQFF
TRBJ2-7 | TRBV15 | . | CATSRDGGAAYEQYF
TRBJ2-2 | TRBV7-3 | . | CASSSPASGELFF
TRBJ1-5 | TRBV27 | . | CASSSRQGAFGSQPQHF
TRBJ1-1 | TRBV2 | . | CASIGVPRLTEAFF
TRBJ2-5 | TRBV7-7 | . | CASSSDRGETQYF
TRBJ2-4 | TRBV23-1 | . | CASSHQLTGARPLAKNIQYF
TRBJ1-1 | TRBV6-1 | . | CASSDGDTEAFF
TRBJ1-2 | TRBV30 | . | CAWSLGTLGGYGYTF
TRBJ1-1 | TRBV6-1 | . | CASSDRPPTGWGTEAFF
TRBJ2-1 | TRBV4-1 | . | CASSQIGATGQFF
TRBJ2-3 | TRBV9 | once | CASSSRTSGGWGDTQYF
TRBJ2-1 | TRBV5-5 | . | CASRLGLAGGEQFF
TRBJ1-2 | TRBV4-2 | . | CASSQAVLRGEEYGYTF
TRBJ2-5 | TRBV2 | . | CASSYSGGQETQYF
TRBJ1-2 | TRBV4-1 | once | CASSQEVNFRPNYGYTF
TRBJ2-3 | TRBV11-3 | . | CASSGGRTRTDTQYF
TRBJ1-6 | TRBV27 | once | CASSLYTNNSPLHF
TRBJ2-1 | TRBV4-1 | once | CASSQPLRRLNNEQFF
TRBJ1-1 | TRBV29-1 | . | CSVDYEGLGTEAFF
TRBJ2-7 | TRBV3-1/TRBV3-2 | . | CASSLQVGGAGGPVYEQYF
TRBJ2-3 | TRBV6-5 | . | CASSSVSGGGADTQYF
TRBJ1-2 | TRBV30 | . | CACNDRVEYGYTF
TRBJ2-7 | TRBV20-1 | . | CSASDSYEQYF
TRBJ1-1 | TRBV4-1 | . | CASSPGTDYTEAFF
TRBJ2-7 | TRBV12-3/TRBV12-4 | . | CASSRTLTYEQYF
TRBJ2-3 | TRBV4-1 | . | CASSRSGAGLRASSTDTQYF
TRBJ2-7 | TRBV7-2 | . | CASSFPDRGIFEQYF
TRBJ1-1 | TRBV9 | once | CASSAFGSGTEAFF
TRBJ2-7 | TRBV3-1/TRBV3-2 | . | CASSQGSYEQYF
TRBJ2-1 | TRBV23-1 | . | CASSHSQAAFDEQFF
TRBJ1-4 | TRBV5-4 | . | CASTPLPGRARKTVF
TRBJ1-3 | TRBV6-6 | . | CASTDGPSGNTIYF
TRBJ1-5 | TRBV12-5 | . | CASGLVLPGQGATNQPQHF
TRBJ2-2 | TRBV19 | . | CASSIGQGRDTGELFF
TRBJ1-1 | TRBV11-2 | . | CASSLGHKELLNTEAFF